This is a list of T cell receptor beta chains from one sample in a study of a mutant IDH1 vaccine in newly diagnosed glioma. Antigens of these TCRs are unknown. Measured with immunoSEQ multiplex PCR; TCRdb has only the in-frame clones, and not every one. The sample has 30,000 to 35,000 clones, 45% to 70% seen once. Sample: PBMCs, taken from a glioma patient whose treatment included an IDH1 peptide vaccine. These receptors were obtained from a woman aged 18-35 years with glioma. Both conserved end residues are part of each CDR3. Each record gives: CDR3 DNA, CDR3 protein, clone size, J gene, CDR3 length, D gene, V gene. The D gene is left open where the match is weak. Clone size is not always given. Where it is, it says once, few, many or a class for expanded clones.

cdr3_nt: TGCGCCAGCAGGGCTGGACAGGGTTTAAAAAATGAAAAACTGTTTTTT
cdr3_aa: CASRAGQGLKNEKLFF
clone_size: .
j_call: TRBJ1-4
cdr3_length: 16
d_call: TRBD1
v_call: TRBV5-1

cdr3_nt: TGTGCCAGTAGTATCTGGGGGTCCACAGATACGCAGTATTTT
cdr3_aa: CASSIWGSTDTQYF
clone_size: .
j_call: TRBJ2-3
cdr3_length: 14
d_call: .
v_call: TRBV19

cdr3_nt: TGTGCCAGCAGCTTACTAGCGGGGGGCCTTTACGAGCAGTACTTC
cdr3_aa: CASSLLAGGLYEQYF
clone_size: .
j_call: TRBJ2-7
cdr3_length: 15
d_call: TRBD2
v_call: TRBV7-9

cdr3_nt: TGTGCCAGCAGTGATCGGGAGGGCCAGTACAATGAGCAGTTCTTC
cdr3_aa: CASSDREGQYNEQFF
clone_size: once
j_call: TRBJ2-1
cdr3_length: 15
d_call: TRBD2
v_call: TRBV9

cdr3_nt: TGTGCCAGCGGAAACAGGGTGTCACCCCTCCACTTT
cdr3_aa: CASGNRVSPLHF
clone_size: .
j_call: TRBJ1-6
cdr3_length: 12
d_call: .
v_call: TRBV6-5

cdr3_nt: TGTGCCAGTAGCTCTAGCGGGTTCACAGATACGCAGTATTTT
cdr3_aa: CASSSSGFTDTQYF
clone_size: .
j_call: TRBJ2-3
cdr3_length: 14
d_call: TRBD2
v_call: TRBV19

cdr3_nt: TGTGCCTCAGGCCGTAAAGGGACTGAAAAACTGTTTTTT
cdr3_aa: CASGRKGTEKLFF
clone_size: medium-sized
j_call: TRBJ1-4
cdr3_length: 13
d_call: .
v_call: TRBV19

cdr3_nt: TGTGCCAGCAAAGAAGAGACAGCGAACACCGGGGAGCTGTTTTTT
cdr3_aa: CASKEETANTGELFF
clone_size: .
j_call: TRBJ2-2
cdr3_length: 15
d_call: .
v_call: TRBV2

cdr3_nt: TGTGCCAGCAGCGTAGTAGCAACAGATACGCAGTATTTT
cdr3_aa: CASSVVATDTQYF
clone_size: .
j_call: TRBJ2-3
cdr3_length: 13
d_call: .
v_call: TRBV9

cdr3_nt: TGTGCCAGCAACCAGGTTGAAGCGGGAGAGTACGAGCAGTACTTC
cdr3_aa: CASNQVEAGEYEQYF
clone_size: .
j_call: TRBJ2-7
cdr3_length: 15
d_call: TRBD2
v_call: TRBV28

cdr3_nt: TGCGCCAGCAGGGAGACAGGGGAAGGCAATCAGCCCCAGCATTTT
cdr3_aa: CASRETGEGNQPQHF
clone_size: few
j_call: TRBJ1-5
cdr3_length: 15
d_call: TRBD1
v_call: TRBV10-2

cdr3_nt: TGTGCCAGCAGCCTTCTCCCGAGGGCCGGAGGGGGAGGCACAGATACGCAGTATTTT
cdr3_aa: CASSLLPRAGGGGTDTQYF
clone_size: .
j_call: TRBJ2-3
cdr3_length: 19
d_call: .
v_call: TRBV14

cdr3_nt: TGCAGTGCCGGTCACAACGAGCAGTACTTC
cdr3_aa: CSAGHNEQYF
clone_size: .
j_call: TRBJ2-7
cdr3_length: 10
d_call: .
v_call: TRBV20-1

cdr3_nt: TGTGCCAGTACCCAACTATCAGAAGCCTATGGCTACACCTTC
cdr3_aa: CASTQLSEAYGYTF
clone_size: few
j_call: TRBJ1-2
cdr3_length: 14
d_call: .
v_call: TRBV19

cdr3_nt: TGTGCCAGCAGTTTTGGGACCTACGAGCAGTACTTC
cdr3_aa: CASSFGTYEQYF
clone_size: .
j_call: TRBJ2-7
cdr3_length: 12
d_call: .
v_call: TRBV28

cdr3_nt: TGTGCCAGCAGTGACCGAGCGGGGGAGGCGCCAGATACGCAGTATTTT
cdr3_aa: CASSDRAGEAPDTQYF
clone_size: .
j_call: TRBJ2-3
cdr3_length: 16
d_call: TRBD2
v_call: TRBV6-4

cdr3_nt: TGCGCCAGCAGCTTGGGCGGCATGAACACTGAAGCTTTCTTT
cdr3_aa: CASSLGGMNTEAFF
clone_size: .
j_call: TRBJ1-1
cdr3_length: 14
d_call: .
v_call: TRBV5-1

cdr3_nt: TGCGCCAGCAGCCAAGGGGGGACAGCACGCCAAGAGACCCAGTACTTC
cdr3_aa: CASSQGGTARQETQYF
clone_size: .
j_call: TRBJ2-5
cdr3_length: 16
d_call: TRBD1
v_call: TRBV4-1

cdr3_nt: TGTGCCAGCAGTGTAGGGACTAGCCCGCCCTTTTACAATGAGCAGTTCTTC
cdr3_aa: CASSVGTSPPFYNEQFF
clone_size: few
j_call: TRBJ2-1
cdr3_length: 17
d_call: TRBD2
v_call: TRBV2

cdr3_nt: TGTGCCATCAGTGAGTCTGGCTATGGCTACACCTTC
cdr3_aa: CAISESGYGYTF
clone_size: few
j_call: TRBJ1-2
cdr3_length: 12
d_call: .
v_call: TRBV10-3

cdr3_nt: TGTGCCAGCTCACGTTCCGGGAGGAGGCAGTACGAGCAGTACTTC
cdr3_aa: CASSRSGRRQYEQYF
clone_size: .
j_call: TRBJ2-7
cdr3_length: 15
d_call: TRBD2
v_call: TRBV18

cdr3_nt: TGCGCCAGCAGCCAAGATCCGGTTTTGAGGGGAAATGTGGGCTCCTACGAGCAGTACTTC
cdr3_aa: CASSQDPVLRGNVGSYEQYF
clone_size: .
j_call: TRBJ2-7
cdr3_length: 20
d_call: .
v_call: TRBV4-1

cdr3_nt: TGTGCCAGCAGGGTTAGCGGGGGGTTCATCTACGAGCAGTACTTC
cdr3_aa: CASRVSGGFIYEQYF
clone_size: once
j_call: TRBJ2-7
cdr3_length: 15
d_call: TRBD2
v_call: TRBV27

cdr3_nt: TGTGCCAGTAGTGCGCCGACAGGGAGGCCTAACAATGAGCAGTTCTTC
cdr3_aa: CASSAPTGRPNNEQFF
clone_size: .
j_call: TRBJ2-1
cdr3_length: 16
d_call: .
v_call: TRBV19

cdr3_nt: TGTGCCTGGACCCTCGGGACAAATTATGGCTACACCTTC
cdr3_aa: CAWTLGTNYGYTF
clone_size: .
j_call: TRBJ1-2
cdr3_length: 13
d_call: .
v_call: TRBV30

cdr3_nt: TGTGCCAGCAGCTGGGACTGGAACACCGGGGAGCTGTTTTTT
cdr3_aa: CASSWDWNTGELFF
clone_size: .
j_call: TRBJ2-2
cdr3_length: 14
d_call: .
v_call: TRBV6-6

cdr3_nt: TGTGCCAGCAGTCGACAGGGAGACGGAAACACCATATATTTT
cdr3_aa: CASSRQGDGNTIYF
clone_size: few
j_call: TRBJ1-3
cdr3_length: 14
d_call: TRBD1
v_call: TRBV2

cdr3_nt: TGCAGCGTTAGGACAGCCGACGCGATAATACTAAGCTCCTACAATGAGCAGTTCTTC
cdr3_aa: CSVRTADAIILSSYNEQFF
clone_size: .
j_call: TRBJ2-1
cdr3_length: 19
d_call: .
v_call: TRBV29-1

cdr3_nt: TGTGCCAGCAGACGAACATACGGTGGCGGGGGTCGTGCAGATACGCAGTATTTT
cdr3_aa: CASRRTYGGGGRADTQYF
clone_size: .
j_call: TRBJ2-3
cdr3_length: 18
d_call: TRBD2
v_call: TRBV27

cdr3_nt: TGTGCCAGCAGTGACAGGGGCTATGGCTACACCTTC
cdr3_aa: CASSDRGYGYTF
clone_size: .
j_call: TRBJ1-2
cdr3_length: 12
d_call: .
v_call: TRBV2

cdr3_nt: TGTGCCAGCAGCCACGGCGAGACCTACGAGCAGTACTTC
cdr3_aa: CASSHGETYEQYF
clone_size: few
j_call: TRBJ2-7
cdr3_length: 13
d_call: .
v_call: TRBV4-2

cdr3_nt: TGTGCCAGCAGTTACTCTTCCAGCGGGAACTTCGAGCAGTACTTC
cdr3_aa: CASSYSSSGNFEQYF
clone_size: few
j_call: TRBJ2-7
cdr3_length: 15
d_call: TRBD2
v_call: TRBV6-5

cdr3_nt: TGTGCCAGTAGCCCGAAGGGGGCTGGCACTGAAGCTTTCTTT
cdr3_aa: CASSPKGAGTEAFF
clone_size: few
j_call: TRBJ1-1
cdr3_length: 14
d_call: TRBD1
v_call: TRBV19

cdr3_nt: TGTGCCAGCAGTGTAGAATCACGAAAGGGGTTTTTT
cdr3_aa: CASSVESRKGFF
clone_size: .
j_call: TRBJ1-4
cdr3_length: 12
d_call: .
v_call: TRBV6-4

cdr3_nt: TGTGCCAGCAGCTGGGACAGGGTGGGCTACACCTTC
cdr3_aa: CASSWDRVGYTF
clone_size: .
j_call: TRBJ1-2
cdr3_length: 12
d_call: TRBD1
v_call: TRBV5-5

cdr3_nt: TGCGCCAGCAGCTTGGGGACAGGGGAAATTGCGGATACGCAGTATTTT
cdr3_aa: CASSLGTGEIADTQYF
clone_size: .
j_call: TRBJ2-3
cdr3_length: 16
d_call: TRBD1
v_call: TRBV5-1

cdr3_nt: TGTGCCAGCAGCGAAGATGTAAATGAGCAGTTCTTC
cdr3_aa: CASSEDVNEQFF
clone_size: .
j_call: TRBJ2-1
cdr3_length: 12
d_call: .
v_call: TRBV5-6